A selection of T cell receptor beta chains follows, all from one sample in a study of cytomegalovirus exposure and HLA in healthy donors. Repertoires were generated with immunoSEQ multiplex PCR, while TCRdb's copy carries only in-frame clones and drops some. This table has around 130,000 clones, more than 8% appearing once. Source material: PBMCs. These receptors were taken from a man aged 35 to 55 in good health and CMV-seronegative. The conserved cysteine and the conserved F or W are not part of the CDR3 here.

CDR3aa: ASSLKIGGGGTGELF
v_gene: TRBV7-3
j_gene: TRBJ2-2
len: 15

CDR3aa: ASSDGRRATTQY
v_gene: TRBV6-1
j_gene: TRBJ2-5
len: 12

CDR3aa: AWRTRGFRGGNSPLH
v_gene: TRBV30
j_gene: TRBJ1-6
len: 15

CDR3aa: ASSPRANTGELF
v_gene: TRBV11-3
j_gene: TRBJ2-2
len: 12

CDR3aa: ASSPGTGVYYGYT
v_gene: TRBV27
j_gene: TRBJ1-2
len: 13

CDR3aa: AWRKGMNTEAF
v_gene: TRBV30
j_gene: TRBJ1-1
len: 11

CDR3aa: ASSPSGGALETQY
v_gene: TRBV5-1
j_gene: TRBJ2-5
len: 13

CDR3aa: ASRPQLASTDTQY
v_gene: TRBV6-5
j_gene: TRBJ2-3
len: 13

CDR3aa: ASSRSRFEAF
v_gene: TRBV5-6
j_gene: TRBJ1-1
len: 10

CDR3aa: ATSLDTGTQY
v_gene: TRBV15
j_gene: TRBJ2-5
len: 10